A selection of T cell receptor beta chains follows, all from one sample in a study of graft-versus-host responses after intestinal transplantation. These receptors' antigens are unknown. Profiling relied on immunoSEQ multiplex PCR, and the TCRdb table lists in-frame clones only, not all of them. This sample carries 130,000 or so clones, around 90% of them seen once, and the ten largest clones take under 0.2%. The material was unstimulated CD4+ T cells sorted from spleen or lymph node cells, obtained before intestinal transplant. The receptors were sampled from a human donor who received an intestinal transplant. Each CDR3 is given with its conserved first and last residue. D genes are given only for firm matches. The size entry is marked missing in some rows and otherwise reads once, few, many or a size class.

CASSVARVEAFF	TGTGCCAGCAGTGTAGCCCGGGTTGAAGCTTTCTTT	NA	TRBJ1-1	TRBV6-1	NA
CASSRQTRPTGPDTQYF	TGCGCCAGCAGCCGTCAGACCCGGCCCACGGGGCCAGATACGCAGTATTTT	NA	TRBJ2-3	TRBV5-1	NA
CASSVGAGPSTDTQYF	TGTGCCAGCAGCGTGGGGGCGGGCCCAAGCACAGATACGCAGTATTTT	NA	TRBJ2-3	TRBV9	NA
CASSGKGGIQETQYF	TGTGCCAGTAGTGGGAAAGGGGGAATCCAAGAGACCCAGTACTTC	NA	TRBJ2-5	TRBV19	NA
CASSPAPPGATSSYEQYF	TGTGCCAGCAGCCCCGCCCCCCCAGGGGCCACTAGCTCCTACGAGCAGTACTTC	NA	TRBJ2-7	TRBV7-9	NA
CASSFRDRFGTEAFF	TGTGCCAGCAGCTTCAGGGACAGGTTTGGCACTGAAGCTTTCTTT	NA	TRBJ1-1	TRBV7-7	TRBD1
CASSLFQGTGLTDTQYF	TGTGCCAGCAGCTTGTTCCAGGGTACGGGACTCACAGATACGCAGTATTTT	NA	TRBJ2-3	TRBV5-4	NA
CASSLGGASYEQYF	TGTGCCAGCAGCCTCGGCGGCGCTTCCTACGAGCAGTACTTC	NA	TRBJ2-7	TRBV7-9	NA
CASSQEGVRTDTQYF	TGTGCCAGCAGCCAGGAGGGGGTCCGGACAGATACGCAGTATTTT	once	TRBJ2-3	TRBV5-5	NA
CASSYSKSGGVYEQYF	TGTGCCAGCAGTTACTCTAAAAGCGGGGGGGTCTACGAGCAGTACTTC	NA	TRBJ2-7	TRBV6-5	TRBD2
CASSPQGAGTGELFF	TGTGCCAGCTCACCACAGGGGGCTGGAACCGGGGAGCTGTTTTTT	NA	TRBJ2-2	TRBV18	TRBD1
CASSLARHEAFF	TGTGCCAGCAGCTTAGCGCGACATGAAGCTTTCTTT	NA	TRBJ1-1	TRBV7-8	NA
CASSLPPGNPSSYEQYF	TGTGCCAGCAGCTTACCGCCTGGGAACCCGAGCTCCTACGAGCAGTACTTC	NA	TRBJ2-7	TRBV7-9	NA
CASSLSGPGLGPREQFF	TGCGCCAGCAGCTTGTCCGGTCCAGGGTTGGGACCGCGTGAGCAGTTCTTC	NA	TRBJ2-1	TRBV5-1	NA
CARSLYELDEKLFF	TGTGCCAGAAGCTTGTATGAGCTGGATGAAAAACTGTTTTTT	few	TRBJ1-4	TRBV5-3	NA
CATSRGYRDQPQHF	TGTGCCACCAGCAGAGGATACAGGGACCAGCCCCAGCATTTT	NA	TRBJ1-5	TRBV15	NA
CAISFSGGKTEAFF	TGTGCCATCAGTTTTTCTGGAGGGAAGACTGAAGCTTTCTTT	NA	TRBJ1-1	TRBV10-3	NA
CASSLQGGYEQYF	TGTGCCAGCAGCCTACAGGGGGGCTACGAGCAGTACTTC	NA	TRBJ2-7	TRBV6-7	TRBD1